The rows below give T cell receptor beta chains drawn from one sample of a study of shared clonotypes between healthy human individuals. The protocol was immunoSEQ multiplex PCR, while the TCRdb copy is restricted to in-frame clones and leaves out a portion. The repertoire includes about 2.3 million clones, 93% of them detected once, and about 0.39% sits in the top ten. Material: naive CD4+ T cells from PBMCs. These receptors were collected from a man between 18 and 29 years old in good health. Some clones in this sample may be carry-over from other donors' samples. Both conserved end residues are part of each CDR3. The order of the fields is CDR3 length, J gene, clone size, D gene, V gene, CDR3 DNA, CDR3 protein. A D gene is named only where the DNA matches it firmly. Expanded clones get a size class; other rows say once, few or many, or leave the size out.

13,TRBJ1-4,.,.,TRBV29-1,TGCAGCGTCGCCGGGGGGGCGAGGGAAAAACTGTTTTTT,CSVAGGAREKLFF
16,TRBJ1-3,.,.,TRBV28,TGTGCCAGCAGTCCTGCGGACGGTCTCTCTGGAAACACCATATATTTT,CASSPADGLSGNTIYF
15,TRBJ1-1,.,.,TRBV15,TGTGCCACCAGCAGAGATACGGGAGCCTACACTGAAGCTTTCTTT,CATSRDTGAYTEAFF
17,TRBJ1-5,.,.,TRBV30,TGTGCCTGGAGTGTAATATCCAGGGTTGGAGGCAATCAGCCCCAGCATTTT,CAWSVISRVGGNQPQHF
18,TRBJ1-1,.,.,TRBV14,TGTGCCAGCAGCCCTTCCCCCTTTGGTGGACCACTGAACACTGAAGCTTTCTTT,CASSPSPFGGPLNTEAFF
16,TRBJ2-7,.,.,TRBV7-8,TGTGCCAGCAGCTTAGGAACAGGGCCCACGGGCTACGAGCAGTACTTC,CASSLGTGPTGYEQYF
15,TRBJ1-1,.,.,TRBV4-2,TGTGCCAGCAGCCAAGAATCCGTGGGTGGCACTGAAGCTTTCTTT,CASSQESVGGTEAFF
15,TRBJ2-1,.,.,TRBV30,TGTGCCCGGAGCCCGGACGAACTGGCTTGGGGTGAGCAGTTCTTC,CARSPDELAWGEQFF
15,TRBJ1-1,once,.,TRBV28,TGTGCCAGCAGTTTACCAGGGCTCATGAACACTGAAGCTTTCTTT,CASSLPGLMNTEAFF
15,TRBJ2-1,once,TRBD2,TRBV7-2,TGTGCCAGCAGCTTACAGCGGGAAGCATACAATGAGCAGTTCTTC,CASSLQREAYNEQFF
13,TRBJ1-1,.,.,TRBV7-3,TGTGCCAGCAGCTTTTCTCAGGGCACTGAAGCTTTCTTT,CASSFSQGTEAFF
17,TRBJ2-2,.,.,TRBV7-2,TGTGCCAGCAGCTTAAGGAGGCAGGGAGGGAACACCGGGGAGCTGTTTTTT,CASSLRRQGGNTGELFF
16,TRBJ2-1,.,TRBD2,TRBV4-2,TGTGCCAGCAGCTCCCCTAGCGGGAGTTCCTACAATGAGCAGTTCTTC,CASSSPSGSSYNEQFF
14,TRBJ2-3,.,.,TRBV6-1,TGTGCCAGCCGGGGGGACAGCTTCACAGATACGCAGTATTTT,CASRGDSFTDTQYF
16,TRBJ2-2,.,TRBD2,TRBV7-3,TGTGCCAGCAGATTGGCTAGCGGGAGGAACACCGGGGAGCTGTTTTTT,CASRLASGRNTGELFF
15,TRBJ2-1,.,.,TRBV12-5,TGTGCTAGTGCCCCCTTAGGAGCCACCTACAATGAGCAGTTCTTC,CASAPLGATYNEQFF
12,TRBJ1-2,.,.,TRBV2,TGTGCCAGCAGCGCCGGTCCTTATGGCTACACCTTC,CASSAGPYGYTF
13,TRBJ2-5,once,.,TRBV5-4,TGTGCCAGCAGGGAGGGCCCCCAAGAGACCCAGTACTTC,CASREGPQETQYF
14,TRBJ2-1,.,TRBD2,TRBV18,TGTGCCAGCTCACAGACTAGCGGTTACAATGAGCAGTTCTTC,CASSQTSGYNEQFF
14,TRBJ2-1,.,.,TRBV4-3,TGCGCCAGCAGCCAAGTACTAGAGCGCAGAGGGCAGTTCTTC,CASSQVLERRGQFF
14,TRBJ2-1,.,.,TRBV7-9,TGTGCCAGCAGCAGAGACGGGAGCTGGAATGAGCAGTTCTTC,CASSRDGSWNEQFF
14,TRBJ1-1,.,TRBD1,TRBV5-1,TGCGCCAGCAGCATGACAGGGATGAACACTGAAGCTTTCTTT,CASSMTGMNTEAFF